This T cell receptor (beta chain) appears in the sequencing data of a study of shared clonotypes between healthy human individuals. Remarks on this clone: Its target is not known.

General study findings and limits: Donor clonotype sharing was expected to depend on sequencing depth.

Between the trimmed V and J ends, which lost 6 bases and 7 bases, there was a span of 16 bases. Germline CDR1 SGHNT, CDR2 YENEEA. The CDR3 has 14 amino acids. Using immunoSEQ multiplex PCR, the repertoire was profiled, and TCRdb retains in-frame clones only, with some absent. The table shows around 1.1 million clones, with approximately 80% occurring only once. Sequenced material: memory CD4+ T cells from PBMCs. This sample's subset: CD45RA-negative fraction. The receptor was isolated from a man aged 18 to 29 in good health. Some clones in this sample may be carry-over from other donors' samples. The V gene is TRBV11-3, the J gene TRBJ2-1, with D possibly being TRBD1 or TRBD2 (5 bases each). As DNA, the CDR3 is TGTGCCAGCAGTCCGAGCAGGTGGGGGAATGAGCAGTTCTTC. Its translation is CASSPSRWGNEQFF.